The sequence of this TCR beta chain was determined in a study of cytomegalovirus exposure and HLA in healthy donors. A multiplex PCR was run with 60 Vbeta primers and 13 Jbeta primers. Generated by immunoSEQ multiplex PCR, the TCRdb table keeps only in-frame clones and is missing some. This sample has around 190,000 clones, with almost 80% found just once. Study-level points and caveats: Upon later analysis, HLA-associated TCR beta chains proved more clonally expanded than other, equally common chains. Some 150 TCR beta chains were listed as cytomegalovirus-associated. With high specificity and sensitivity, the classifier reportedly diagnosed cytomegalovirus status.

Notes on this clone: What it recognizes is unknown.

Sequencing was performed on PBMCs. The receptor was isolated from a young woman in good health and CMV-seronegative.

The CDR3 loop is CASSRTGLNSPLHF. CDR3 nucleotides: TGTGCCAGCAGCCGGACAGGACTCAATTCACCCCTCCACTTT. This chain connects TRBV7-6 to TRBJ1-6, with 7 positions matching TRBD1. CDR1 and CDR2 from the germline V gene are SGHVS and FNYEAQ. V lost 5 bases, J lost 7 bases, and 5 bases stayed unmatched. The CDR3 is 14 amino acids.